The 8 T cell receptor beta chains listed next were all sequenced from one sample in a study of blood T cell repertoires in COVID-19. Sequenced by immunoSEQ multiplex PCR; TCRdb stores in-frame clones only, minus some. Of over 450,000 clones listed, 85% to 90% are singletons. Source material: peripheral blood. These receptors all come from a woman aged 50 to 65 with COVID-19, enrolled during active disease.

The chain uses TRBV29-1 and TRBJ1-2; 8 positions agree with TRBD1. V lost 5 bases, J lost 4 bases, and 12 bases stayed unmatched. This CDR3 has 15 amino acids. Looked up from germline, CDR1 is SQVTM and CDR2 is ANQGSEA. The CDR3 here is CSVQGIAGTGYGYTF. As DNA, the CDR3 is TGCAGCGTTCAGGGTATAGCAGGGACAGGCTATGGCTACACCTTC.

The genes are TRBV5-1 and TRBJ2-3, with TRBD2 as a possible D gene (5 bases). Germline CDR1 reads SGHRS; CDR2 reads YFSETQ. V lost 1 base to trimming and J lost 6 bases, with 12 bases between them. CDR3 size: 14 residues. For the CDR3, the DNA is TGCGCCAGCAGCTTGACGGGGTTAGGGGATACGCAGTATTTT. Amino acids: CASSLTGLGDTQYF.

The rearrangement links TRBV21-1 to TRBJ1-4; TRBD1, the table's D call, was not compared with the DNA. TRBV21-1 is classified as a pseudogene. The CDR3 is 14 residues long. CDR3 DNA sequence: TGTGCCAGCAACTACGGACAGGGAGATGAAAAACTGTTTTTT. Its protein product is CASNYGQGDEKLFF.

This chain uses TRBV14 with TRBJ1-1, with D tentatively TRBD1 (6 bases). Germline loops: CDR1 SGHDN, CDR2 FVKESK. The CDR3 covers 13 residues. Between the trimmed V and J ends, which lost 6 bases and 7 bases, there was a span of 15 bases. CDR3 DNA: TGTGCCAGCAGTCCGGAAGGGGGAATTGAAGCTTTCTTT. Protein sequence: CASSPEGGIEAFF.

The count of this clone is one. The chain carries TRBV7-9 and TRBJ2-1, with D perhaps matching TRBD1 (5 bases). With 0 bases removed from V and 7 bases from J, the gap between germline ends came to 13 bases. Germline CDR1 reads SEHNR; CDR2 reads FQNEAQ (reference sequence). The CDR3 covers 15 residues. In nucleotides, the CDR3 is TGTGCCAGCAGCTTAGCGGGGCCTTTTGGGAATGAGCAGTTCTTC. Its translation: CASSLAGPFGNEQFF.

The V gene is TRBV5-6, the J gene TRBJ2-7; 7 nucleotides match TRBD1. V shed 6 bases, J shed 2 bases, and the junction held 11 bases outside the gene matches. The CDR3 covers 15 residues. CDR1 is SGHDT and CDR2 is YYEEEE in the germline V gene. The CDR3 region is CASTLNRDRPYEQYF. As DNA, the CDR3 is TGTGCCAGCACCCTAAACCGGGACAGACCCTACGAGCAGTACTTC.

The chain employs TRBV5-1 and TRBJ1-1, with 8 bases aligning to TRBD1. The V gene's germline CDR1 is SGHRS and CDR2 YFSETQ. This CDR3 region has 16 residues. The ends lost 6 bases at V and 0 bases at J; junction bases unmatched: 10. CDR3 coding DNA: TGCGCCAGCACCTCCCGACGGACAGGGATGAACACTGAAGCTTTCTTT. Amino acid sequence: CASTSRRTGMNTEAFF.

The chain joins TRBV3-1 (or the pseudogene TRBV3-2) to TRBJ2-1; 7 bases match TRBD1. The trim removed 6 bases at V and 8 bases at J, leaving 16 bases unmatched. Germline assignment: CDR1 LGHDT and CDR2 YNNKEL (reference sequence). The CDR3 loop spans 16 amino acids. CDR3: CASSLTGSQLGDEQFF. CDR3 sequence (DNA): TGTGCCAGCAGTCTGACAGGGTCCCAATTAGGGGATGAGCAGTTCTTC.